These 18 T cell receptor beta chains originate from one sample sequenced in a study of response to subunit inactivated influenza vaccine. TCRdb recomputed calls from the RT-PCR reads with MiXCR, one row per CDR3 protein. Here the sample spans about 700,000 distinct CDR3 sequences, roughly 13% being singletons. Here the sequenced sample was PBMCs from blood, taken around 14 days before vaccination. The receptors here all came from a man in his forties or fifties who received an inactivated influenza vaccine.

This clonotype was picked up a small number of times. The chain recombines TRBV7-2 with TRBJ2-3; 11 bases are shared with TRBD2. Trimming at V came to 3 bases and at J to 2 bases, leaving 7 bases not matched to a gene. The CDR3 has 17 amino acids. The germline gives CDR1 SGHTA, CDR2 FQGNSA. The CDR3 loop reads CASSLAASGGFTDTQYF. CDR3 bases: TGTGCCAGCAGCTTGGCGGCTAGCGGGGGGTTCACAGATACGCAGTATTTT. The variable domain in full, with the rest retrieved from reference TRBV7-2 and TRBJ2-3, is GAGVSQSPSNKVTEKGKDVELRCDPISGHTALYWYRQSLGQGLEFLIYFQGNSAPDKSGLPSDRFSAERTGGSVSTLTIQRTQQEDSAVYLCASSLAASGGFTDTQYFGPGTRLTVL.

In its sample, this clonotype was seen a few times. V usage is TRBV24-1 and J usage is TRBJ2-7; 8 bases fit TRBD1. V gave up 12 bases and J gave up 2 bases; unmatched junction bases: 8. The CDR3 extends over 13 amino acids. Germline values: CDR1 KGHDR, CDR2 SFDVKD. Here the CDR3 reads CAPGTGETYEQYF. The CDR3 nucleotides are TGTGCCCCCGGGACAGGTGAAACCTACGAGCAGTACTTC.

This clonotype was recorded many times. The chain couples TRBV6-5 to TRBJ2-5, with 10 bases fitting TRBD1. The germline V gene encodes CDR1 MNHEY and CDR2 SVGAGI. The CDR3 is 14 amino acids. Losses at the gene ends were 2 bases for V and 3 bases for J; bases not matched to a gene: 0. The CDR3 sequence is CASSYGTGEETQYF. The CDR3 region has the DNA TGTGCCAGCAGTTACGGGACAGGGGAAGAGACCCAGTACTTC.

This clonotype was detected only a few times. The rearrangement joins TRBV7-2 to TRBJ1-3, with no clear D. In germline, CDR1 is SGHTA, CDR2 FQGNSA. The CDR3 covers 16 residues. The ends were cut back, 2 bases at V and 0 bases at J, with 11 bases in the middle. The CDR3 coding sequence is TGTGCCAGCAGCTTAAATCCCGCCACCTCTGGAAACACCATATATTTT. Its protein product is CASSLNPATSGNTIYF.

The V gene is TRBV5-1, the J gene TRBJ1-1; no reliable D call. The germline V and J ends were trimmed by 2 bases and 0 bases, with 8 bases remaining between them. This CDR3 region has 14 residues. Germline assignment: CDR1 SGHRS and CDR2 YFSETQ. Written as DNA, the CDR3 is TGCGCCAGCAGCTTTCGTAGTATGAACACTGAAGCTTTCTTT. Translating it yields CASSFRSMNTEAFF. The full variable domain, its missing parts supplied by reference TRBV5-1 and TRBJ1-1, is KAGVTQTPRYLIKTRGQQVTLSCSPISGHRSVSWYQQTPGQGLQFLFEYFSETQRNKGNFPGRFSGRQFSNSRSEMNVSTLELGDSALYLCASSFRSMNTEAFFGQGTRLTVV.

This clonotype was observed a handful of times. V is TRBV7-9 and J is TRBJ2-5; the D is unclear. The CDR3 consists of 15 residues. V was trimmed by 1 base and J by 3 bases, leaving 12 bases between them. The germline CDR1 and CDR2 sequences are SEHNR and FQNEAQ (reference sequence). The CDR3, as DNA: TGTGCCAGCAGCTTAGGGTTTATAGATGAAGAGACCCAGTACTTC. Its translation is CASSLGFIDEETQYF.

This chain joins TRBV6-2 or TRBV6-3 and TRBJ2-7; 8 positions match TRBD2. Germline trimming cut 5 bases from V and 0 bases from J; bases unmatched to any gene: 9. CDR3 size: 16 residues. Per the germline V gene, CDR1 is MNHEY and CDR2 is SVGEGT. CDR3 DNA: TGTGCCAGCAGTCCAGTAGCGGGAAGGAGCTCCTACGAGCAGTACTTC. Translating it yields CASSPVAGRSSYEQYF.

The gene calls are TRBV7-9 and TRBJ2-1; TRBD1 or TRBD2 may be the D gene (5 bases each). This CDR3 has 13 amino acids. The V and J ends lost 5 bases and 9 bases respectively, with 14 bases between them. Germline-derived CDR1 and CDR2 are SEHNR and FQNEAQ (reference sequence). The CDR3 region has the DNA TGTGCCAGCAGCCCCGGGACCCTAGGTGAGCAGTTCTTC. Amino acid sequence: CASSPGTLGEQFF.

Only a few counts were recorded for this clonotype. J is TRBJ2-7 and V is TRBV5-5, with 7 bases fitting TRBD2. The CDR3 consists of 16 residues. CDR1 and CDR2 from the germline V gene are SGHKS and YYEKEE (reference sequence). The V segment lost 5 bases and the J segment 4 bases; nucleotides outside the gene matches: 15. In nucleotides, the CDR3 is TGTGCCAGCAGTTCTAGCGGAGCCGCCGCATGGTACGAGCAGTACTTC. This sequence encodes CASSSSGAAAWYEQYF.

The genes are TRBV7-9 and TRBJ2-5; possible D gene TRBD1, 6 bases. This CDR3 region has 12 residues. V was clipped by 11 bases and J by 10 bases, with 20 bases between them. CDR1 and CDR2 (germline): SEHNR, FQNEAQ (reference sequence). The CDR3 loop is CACQGEGVIQYF. As DNA, the CDR3 is TGTGCCTGCCAAGGAGAGGGGGTGATCCAGTACTTC.

V is TRBV12-3 or TRBV12-4 and J is TRBJ1-2; no clear D. The CDR3 covers 15 residues. V lost 5 bases, J lost 6 bases, and 19 bases lay in between. CDR3 sequence (DNA): TGTGCCAGCAGTCCGGCGGCCCTGACCCTCCATGGCTACACCTTC. As protein: CASSPAALTLHGYTF.

This clonotype was observed a handful of times. This chain links TRBV9 with TRBJ2-2; 8 bases match TRBD2. Germline V gene data show CDR1 as SGDLS and CDR2 as YYNGEE. This CDR3 is 17 amino acids long. Trimming took 0 bases from V and 0 from J; bases not matched to a gene: 4. CDR3 bases: TGTGCCAGCAGCGTAGAGCGGGGGATCGCGAACACCGGGGAGCTGTTTTTT. Protein sequence: CASSVERGIANTGELFF.

The rearrangement links TRBV29-1 to TRBJ2-5; possible D gene TRBD2, 6 bases. The CDR3 runs to 12 residues. Trimming took off 7 bases at V and 2 bases at J, with 11 bases between the two ends. The germline gives CDR1 SQVTM, CDR2 ANQGSEA. For the CDR3, the DNA is TGCAGCGGCGGGACTGTACAAGAGACCCAGTACTTC. Protein product: CSGGTVQETQYF.

V is TRBV11-1 and J is TRBJ2-1; D is unresolved. The length of the CDR3 is 21 residues. Germline V CDR1 and CDR2: SGHAT, FQDESV (reference sequence). V was trimmed by 1 base and J by 2 bases, leaving 27 bases between them. The CDR3 is CASSLVYVVGRLDGAYNEQFF. In DNA, the CDR3 is TGTGCCAGCAGCTTAGTATATGTGGTGGGTAGGCTAGATGGCGCCTACAATGAGCAGTTCTTC.

This chain joins TRBV20-1 and TRBJ2-3, with 8 positions matching TRBD2. Trimming cost V 5 bases and J 1 base; bases outside gene matches: 11. Germline V gene data show CDR1 as DFQATT and CDR2 as SNEGSKA (reference sequence). This CDR3 spans 16 amino acids. CDR3 DNA sequence: TGCAGTGCTCCTACCTATCGAGCGGGAGGCACAGATACGCAGTATTTT. It encodes CSAPTYRAGGTDTQYF.

This chain joins TRBV28 and TRBJ2-7; D tentatively fits TRBD1 or TRBD2 (5 bases each). Between the trimmed V and J ends, which lost 1 base and 6 bases, there was a span of 13 bases. This CDR3 has 14 amino acids. Per germline, CDR1 MDHEN and CDR2 SYDVKM. The CDR3 coding sequence is TGTGCCAGCAGTTTATTGGCCAGGGACGGCGAGCAGTACTTC. Encoded protein: CASSLLARDGEQYF.

Only a few counts were recorded for this clonotype. CDR3 region: CAIHSGGGRGDTQYF. The CDR3 DNA is TGTGCCATTCATAGCGGCGGAGGGCGGGGAGATACGCAGTATTTT. The rearrangement links TRBV10-3 to TRBJ2-3; TRBD2 is a possible D gene (6 bases). V was clipped by 9 bases and J by 5 bases, with 21 bases between them. Germline loops: CDR1 ENHRY, CDR2 SYGVKD. The CDR3 covers 15 residues.

This chain joins TRBV12-3 or TRBV12-4 and TRBJ2-2, with 8 bases aligning to TRBD1. The J segment lost 8 bases and the V segment lost 1 base, leaving 3 bases of the junction unmatched. CDR3 size: 14 residues. CDR3 sequence (DNA): TGTGCCAGCAGTTTAGGGACAGGGATAGGGGAGCTGTTTTTT. This translates into CASSLGTGIGELFF.